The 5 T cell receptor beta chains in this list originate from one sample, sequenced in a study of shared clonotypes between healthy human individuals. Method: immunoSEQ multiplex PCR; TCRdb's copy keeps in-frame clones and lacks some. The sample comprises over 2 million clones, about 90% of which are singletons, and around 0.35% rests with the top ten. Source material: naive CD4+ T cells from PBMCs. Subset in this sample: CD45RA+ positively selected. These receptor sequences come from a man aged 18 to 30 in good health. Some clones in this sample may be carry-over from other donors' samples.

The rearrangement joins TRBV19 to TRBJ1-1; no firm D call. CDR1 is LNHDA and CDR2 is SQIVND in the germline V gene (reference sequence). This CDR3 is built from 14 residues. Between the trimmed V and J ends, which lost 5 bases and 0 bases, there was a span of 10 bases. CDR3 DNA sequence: TGTGCCAGTAGTTATCGAGGAGTGAACACTGAAGCTTTCTTT. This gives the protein CASSYRGVNTEAFF.

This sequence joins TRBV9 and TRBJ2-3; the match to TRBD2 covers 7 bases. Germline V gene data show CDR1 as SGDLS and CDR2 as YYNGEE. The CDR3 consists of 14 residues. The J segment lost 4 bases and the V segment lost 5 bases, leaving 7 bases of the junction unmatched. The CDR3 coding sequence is TGTGCCAGCAGTTTCGGGAGGACATCAGATACGCAGTATTTT. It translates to CASSFGRTSDTQYF.

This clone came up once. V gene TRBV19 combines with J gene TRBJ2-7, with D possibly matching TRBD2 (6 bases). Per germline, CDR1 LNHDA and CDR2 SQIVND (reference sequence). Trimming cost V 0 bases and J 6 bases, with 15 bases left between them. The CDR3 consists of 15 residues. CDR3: CASSIDGWRGSEQYF. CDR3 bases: TGTGCCAGTAGTATAGATGGGTGGCGGGGCTCCGAGCAGTACTTC.

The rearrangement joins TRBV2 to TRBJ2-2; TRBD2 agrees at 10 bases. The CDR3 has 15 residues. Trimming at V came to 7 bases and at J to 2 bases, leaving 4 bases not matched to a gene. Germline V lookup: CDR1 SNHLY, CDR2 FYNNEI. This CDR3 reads CASTGTSANTGELFF. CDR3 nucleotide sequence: TGTGCCAGCACCGGGACTAGCGCTAACACCGGGGAGCTGTTTTTT.

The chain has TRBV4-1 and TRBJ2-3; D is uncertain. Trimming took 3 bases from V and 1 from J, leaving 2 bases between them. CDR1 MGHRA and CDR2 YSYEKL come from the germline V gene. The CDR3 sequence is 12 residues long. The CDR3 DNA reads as TGCGCCAGCAGCCAGCGCACAGATACGCAGTATTTT. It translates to CASSQRTDTQYF.